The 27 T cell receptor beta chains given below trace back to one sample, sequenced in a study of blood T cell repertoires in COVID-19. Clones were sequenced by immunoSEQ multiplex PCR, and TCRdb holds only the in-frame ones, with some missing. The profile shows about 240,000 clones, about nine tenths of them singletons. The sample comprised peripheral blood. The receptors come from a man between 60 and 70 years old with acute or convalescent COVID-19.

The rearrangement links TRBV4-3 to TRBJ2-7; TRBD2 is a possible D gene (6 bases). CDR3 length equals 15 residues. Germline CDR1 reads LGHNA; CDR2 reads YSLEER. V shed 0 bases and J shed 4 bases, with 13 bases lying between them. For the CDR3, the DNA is TGCGCCAGCAGCCAAGACGGTGGAGGGGAGTACGAGCAGTACTTC. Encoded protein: CASSQDGGGEYEQYF.

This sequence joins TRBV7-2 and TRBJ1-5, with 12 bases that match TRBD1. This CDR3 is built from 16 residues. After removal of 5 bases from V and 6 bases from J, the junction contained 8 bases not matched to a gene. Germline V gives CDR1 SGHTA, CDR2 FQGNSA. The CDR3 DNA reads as TGTGCCAGCAGCACCGGGGACAGGGGGCGCGGTCAGCCCCAGCATTTT. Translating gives CASSTGDRGRGQPQHF.

The CDR3 bases are TGTGCCACCAGCAGAGACAGGGGTGATCAGCCCCAGCATTTT. Amino acids: CATSRDRGDQPQHF. This rearrangement joins TRBV15 to TRBJ1-5, with D possibly matching TRBD1 (6 bases). Germline V lookup: CDR1 LNHNV, CDR2 YYDKDF (reference sequence). The V and J ends lost 0 bases and 5 bases respectively, with 8 bases between them. CDR3 length: 14 amino acids.

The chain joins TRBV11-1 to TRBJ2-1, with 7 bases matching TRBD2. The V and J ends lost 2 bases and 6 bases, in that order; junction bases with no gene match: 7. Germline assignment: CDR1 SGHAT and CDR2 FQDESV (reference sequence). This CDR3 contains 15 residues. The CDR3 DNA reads TGTGCCAGCAGCTTATCCCCGGGACTACTCAATGAGCAGTTCTTC. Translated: CASSLSPGLLNEQFF.

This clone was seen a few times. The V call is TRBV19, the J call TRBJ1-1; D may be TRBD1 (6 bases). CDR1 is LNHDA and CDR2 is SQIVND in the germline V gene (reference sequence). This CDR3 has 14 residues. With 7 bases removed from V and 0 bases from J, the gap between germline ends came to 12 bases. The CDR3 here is CASTSTGLNTEAFF. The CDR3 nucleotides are TGTGCCAGTACCTCGACAGGCTTGAACACTGAAGCTTTCTTT.

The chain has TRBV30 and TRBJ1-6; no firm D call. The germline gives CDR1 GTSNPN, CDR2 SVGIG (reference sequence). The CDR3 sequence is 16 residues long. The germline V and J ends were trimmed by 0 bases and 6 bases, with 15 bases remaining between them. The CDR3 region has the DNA TGTGCCTGGAGTGTGAGGTCCAGTCATTTTAATTCACCCCTCCACTTT. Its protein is CAWSVRSSHFNSPLHF.

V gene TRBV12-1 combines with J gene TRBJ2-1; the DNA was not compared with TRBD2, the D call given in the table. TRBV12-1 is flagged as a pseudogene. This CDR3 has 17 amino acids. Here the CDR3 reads CASIPAGLAGPYNEQFF. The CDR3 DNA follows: TGTGCCAGCATCCCTGCAGGACTAGCGGGACCCTACAATGAGCAGTTCTTC.

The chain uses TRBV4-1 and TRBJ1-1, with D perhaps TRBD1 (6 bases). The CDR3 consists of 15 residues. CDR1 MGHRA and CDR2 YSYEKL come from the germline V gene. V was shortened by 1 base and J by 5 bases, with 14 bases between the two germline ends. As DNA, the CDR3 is TGCGCCAGCAGCCAAGCCCTGGGGGGGGCAACTGAAGCTTTCTTT. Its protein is CASSQALGGATEAFF.

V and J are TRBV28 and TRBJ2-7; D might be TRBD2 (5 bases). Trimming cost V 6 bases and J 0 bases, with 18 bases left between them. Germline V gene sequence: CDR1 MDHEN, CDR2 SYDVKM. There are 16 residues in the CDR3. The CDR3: CASSFLGGRSSYEQYF. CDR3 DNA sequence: TGTGCCAGCAGCTTCCTGGGCGGGCGGAGCTCCTACGAGCAGTACTTC.

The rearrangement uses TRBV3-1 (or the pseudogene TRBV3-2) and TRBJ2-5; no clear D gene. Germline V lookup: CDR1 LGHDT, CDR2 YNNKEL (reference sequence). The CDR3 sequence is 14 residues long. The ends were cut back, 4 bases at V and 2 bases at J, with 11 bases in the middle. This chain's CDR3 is CASSRARQQETQYF. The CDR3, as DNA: TGTGCCAGCAGCCGGGCGAGACAACAAGAGACCCAGTACTTC.

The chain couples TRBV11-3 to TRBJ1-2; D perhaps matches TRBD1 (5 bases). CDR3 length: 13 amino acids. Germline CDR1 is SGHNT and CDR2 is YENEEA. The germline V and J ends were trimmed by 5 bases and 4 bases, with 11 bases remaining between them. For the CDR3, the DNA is TGTGCCAGCAGCCCCGGGACTGGCTATGGCTACACCTTC. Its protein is CASSPGTGYGYTF.

DNA of the CDR3: TGTGCCAGCAGCCAAGTGATGAGCGAGGGCGAGCAGTACTTC. The encoded protein is CASSQVMSEGEQYF. The V call is TRBV4-2, the J call TRBJ2-7, with TRBD2 as a possible D gene (5 bases). The ends were cut back, 1 base at V and 6 bases at J, with 13 bases in the middle. This CDR3 is built from 14 residues. CDR1 is LGHNA, CDR2 YNFKEQ, per germline.

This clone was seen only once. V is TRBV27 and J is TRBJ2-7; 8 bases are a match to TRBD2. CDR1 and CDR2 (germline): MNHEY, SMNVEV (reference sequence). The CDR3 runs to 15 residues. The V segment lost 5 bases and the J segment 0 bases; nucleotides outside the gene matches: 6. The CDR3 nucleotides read TGTGCCAGCAGTCGCTCCGGGACTAGCTCCTACGAGCAGTACTTC. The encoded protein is CASSRSGTSSYEQYF.

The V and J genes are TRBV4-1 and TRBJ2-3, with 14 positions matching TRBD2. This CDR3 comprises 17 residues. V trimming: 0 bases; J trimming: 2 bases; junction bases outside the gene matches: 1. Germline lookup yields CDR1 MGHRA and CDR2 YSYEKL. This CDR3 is CASSQEGLAGVTDTQYF. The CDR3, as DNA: TGCGCCAGCAGCCAAGAGGGACTAGCGGGAGTCACAGATACGCAGTATTTT.

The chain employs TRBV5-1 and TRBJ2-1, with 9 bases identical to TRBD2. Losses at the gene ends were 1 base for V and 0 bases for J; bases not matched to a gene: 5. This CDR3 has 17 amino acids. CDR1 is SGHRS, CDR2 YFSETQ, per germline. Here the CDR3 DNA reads TGCGCCAGCAGCTTGATAGCGGGAGTGGGCTCCTACAATGAGCAGTTCTTC. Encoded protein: CASSLIAGVGSYNEQFF.

The CDR3: CASKTGLAGVEQYF. The CDR3 coding sequence is TGTGCCAGCAAAACCGGACTAGCGGGAGTCGAGCAGTACTTC. The V and J genes are TRBV6-5 and TRBJ2-7; 13 positions match TRBD2. The CDR3 covers 14 residues. Germline V gives CDR1 MNHEY, CDR2 SVGAGI. J lost 6 bases, V lost 7 bases, and 6 bases had no gene match.

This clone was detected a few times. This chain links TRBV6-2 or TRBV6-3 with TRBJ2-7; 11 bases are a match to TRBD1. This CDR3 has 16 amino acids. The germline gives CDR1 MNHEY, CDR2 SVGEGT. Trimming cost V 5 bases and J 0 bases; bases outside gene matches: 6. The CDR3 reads CASSAGQGASSYEQYF. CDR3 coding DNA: TGTGCCAGCAGTGCCGGACAGGGGGCGAGCTCCTACGAGCAGTACTTC.

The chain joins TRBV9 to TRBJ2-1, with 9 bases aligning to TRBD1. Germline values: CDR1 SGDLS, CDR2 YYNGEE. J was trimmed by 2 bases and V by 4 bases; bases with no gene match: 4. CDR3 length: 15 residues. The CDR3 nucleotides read TGTGCCAGCAGCACCCGGGACAGGGCCTACAATGAGCAGTTCTTC. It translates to CASSTRDRAYNEQFF.

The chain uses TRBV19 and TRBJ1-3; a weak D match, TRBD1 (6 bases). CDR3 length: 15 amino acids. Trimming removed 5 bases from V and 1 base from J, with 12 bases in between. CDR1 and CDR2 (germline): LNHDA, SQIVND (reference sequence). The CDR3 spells CASSADSRSGNTIYF. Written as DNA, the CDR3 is TGTGCCAGTAGTGCGGACAGCAGATCTGGAAACACCATATATTTT.

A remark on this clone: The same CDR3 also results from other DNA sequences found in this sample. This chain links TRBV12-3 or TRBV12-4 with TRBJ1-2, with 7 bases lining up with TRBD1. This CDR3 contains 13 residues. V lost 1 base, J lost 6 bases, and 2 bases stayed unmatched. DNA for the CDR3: TGTGCCAGCAGTTTAGGACAGGGCCATGGCTACACCTTC. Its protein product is CASSLGQGHGYTF.

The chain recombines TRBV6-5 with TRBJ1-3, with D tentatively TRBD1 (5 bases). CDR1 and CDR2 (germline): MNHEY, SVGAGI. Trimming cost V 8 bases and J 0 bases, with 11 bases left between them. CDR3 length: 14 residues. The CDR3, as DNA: TGTGCCAGCCTTGGACACTTCTCTGGAAACACCATATATTTT. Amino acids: CASLGHFSGNTIYF.

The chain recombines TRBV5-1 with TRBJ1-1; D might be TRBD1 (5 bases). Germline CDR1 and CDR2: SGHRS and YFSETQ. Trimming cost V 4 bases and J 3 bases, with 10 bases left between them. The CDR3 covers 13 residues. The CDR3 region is CASSPSGDTEAFF. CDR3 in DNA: TGCGCCAGCAGCCCTTCGGGGGACACTGAAGCTTTCTTT.

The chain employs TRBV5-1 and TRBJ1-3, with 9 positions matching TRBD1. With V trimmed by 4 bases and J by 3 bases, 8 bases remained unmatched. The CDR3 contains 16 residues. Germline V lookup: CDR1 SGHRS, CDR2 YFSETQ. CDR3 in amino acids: CASSLAGTGSGNTIYF. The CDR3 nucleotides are TGCGCCAGCAGCCTCGCCGGGACAGGGAGTGGAAACACCATATATTTT.

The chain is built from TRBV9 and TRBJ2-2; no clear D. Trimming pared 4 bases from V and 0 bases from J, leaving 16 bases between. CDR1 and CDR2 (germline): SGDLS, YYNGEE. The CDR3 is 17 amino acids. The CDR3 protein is CASSPTPQVANTGELFF. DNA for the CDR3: TGTGCCAGCAGCCCCACTCCCCAGGTCGCGAACACCGGGGAGCTGTTTTTT.

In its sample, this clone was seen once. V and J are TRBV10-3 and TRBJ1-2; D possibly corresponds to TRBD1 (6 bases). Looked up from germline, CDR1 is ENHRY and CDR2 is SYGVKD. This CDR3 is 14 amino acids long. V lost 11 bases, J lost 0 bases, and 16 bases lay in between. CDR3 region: CAFRDTTSNYGYTF. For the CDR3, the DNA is TGTGCCTTCCGGGACACAACTTCTAACTATGGCTACACCTTC.

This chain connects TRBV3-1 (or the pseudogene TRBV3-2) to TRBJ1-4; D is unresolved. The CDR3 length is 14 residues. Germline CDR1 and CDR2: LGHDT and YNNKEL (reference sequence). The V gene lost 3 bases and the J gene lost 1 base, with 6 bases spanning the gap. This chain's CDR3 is CASSHTGTNEKLFF. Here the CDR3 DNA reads TGTGCCAGCAGCCACACCGGAACTAATGAAAAACTGTTTTTT.

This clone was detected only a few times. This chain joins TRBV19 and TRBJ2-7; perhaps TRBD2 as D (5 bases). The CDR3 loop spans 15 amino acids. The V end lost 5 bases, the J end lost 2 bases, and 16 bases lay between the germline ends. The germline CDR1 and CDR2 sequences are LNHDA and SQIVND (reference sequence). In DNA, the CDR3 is TGTGCCAGTAGTCTAAGTTTAGGGAGAGCCTACGAGCAGTACTTC. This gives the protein CASSLSLGRAYEQYF.